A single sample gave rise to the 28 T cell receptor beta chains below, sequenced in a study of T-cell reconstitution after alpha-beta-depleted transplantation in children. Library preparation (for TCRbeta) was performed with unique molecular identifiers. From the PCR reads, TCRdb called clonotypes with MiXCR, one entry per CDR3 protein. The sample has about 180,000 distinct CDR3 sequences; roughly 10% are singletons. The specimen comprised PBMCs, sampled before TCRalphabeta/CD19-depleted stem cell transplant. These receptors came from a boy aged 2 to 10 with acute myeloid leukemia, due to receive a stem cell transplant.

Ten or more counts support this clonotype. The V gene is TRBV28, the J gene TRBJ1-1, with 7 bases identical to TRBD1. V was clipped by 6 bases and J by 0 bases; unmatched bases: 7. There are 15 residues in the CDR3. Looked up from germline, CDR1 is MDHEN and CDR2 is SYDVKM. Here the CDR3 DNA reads TGTGCCAGCAGGAGACAGGGCGAGATGAACACTGAAGCTTTCTTT. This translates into CASRRQGEMNTEAFF.

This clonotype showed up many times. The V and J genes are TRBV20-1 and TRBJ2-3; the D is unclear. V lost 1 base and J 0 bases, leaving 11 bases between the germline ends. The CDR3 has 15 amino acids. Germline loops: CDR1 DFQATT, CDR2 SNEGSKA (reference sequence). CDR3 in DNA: TGCAGTGCTAGAGCGGCGCACCTTAGCACAGATACGCAGTATTTT. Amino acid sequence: CSARAAHLSTDTQYF.

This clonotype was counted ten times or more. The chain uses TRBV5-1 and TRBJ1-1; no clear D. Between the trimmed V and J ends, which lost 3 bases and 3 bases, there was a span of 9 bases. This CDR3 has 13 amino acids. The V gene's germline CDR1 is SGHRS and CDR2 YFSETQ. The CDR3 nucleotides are TGCGCCAGCAGCTGGGCAGACTACACTGAAGCTTTCTTT. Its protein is CASSWADYTEAFF.

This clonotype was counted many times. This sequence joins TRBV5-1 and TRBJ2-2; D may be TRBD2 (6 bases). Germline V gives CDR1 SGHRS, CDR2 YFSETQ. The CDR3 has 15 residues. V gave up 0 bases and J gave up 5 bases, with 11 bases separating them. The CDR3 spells CASSLGLAMTGELFF. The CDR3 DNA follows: TGCGCCAGCAGCTTGGGGCTAGCGATGACCGGGGAGCTGTTTTTT.

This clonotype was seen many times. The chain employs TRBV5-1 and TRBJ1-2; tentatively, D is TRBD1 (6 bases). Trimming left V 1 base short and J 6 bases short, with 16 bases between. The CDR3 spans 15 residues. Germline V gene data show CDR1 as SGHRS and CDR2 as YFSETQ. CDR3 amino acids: CASSLRSGGLDGYTF. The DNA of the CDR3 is TGCGCCAGCAGCTTGCGATCCGGGGGCCTAGATGGCTACACCTTC.

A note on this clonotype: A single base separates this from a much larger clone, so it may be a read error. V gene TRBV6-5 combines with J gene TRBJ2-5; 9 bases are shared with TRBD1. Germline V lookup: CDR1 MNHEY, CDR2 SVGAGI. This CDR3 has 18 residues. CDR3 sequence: CASSYPSATGGGQEAQYF. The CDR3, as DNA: TGTGCCAGCAGTTATCCCTCTGCGACAGGGGGGGGGCAAGAGGCCCAGTACTTC.

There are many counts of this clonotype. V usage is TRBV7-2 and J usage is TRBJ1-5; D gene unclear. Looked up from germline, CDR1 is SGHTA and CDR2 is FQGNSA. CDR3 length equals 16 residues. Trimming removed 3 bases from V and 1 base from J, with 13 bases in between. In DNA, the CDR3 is TGTGCCAGCAGCTTGTTAGGAAGGGCCAGCAATCAGCCCCAGCATTTT. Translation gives CASSLLGRASNQPQHF. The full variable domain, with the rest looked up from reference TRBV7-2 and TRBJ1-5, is GAGVSQSPSNKVTEKGKDVELRCDPISGHTALYWYRQSLGQGLEFLIYFQGNSAPDKSGLPSDRFSAERTGGSVSTLTIQRTQQEDSAVYLCASSLLGRASNQPQHFGDGTRLSIL.

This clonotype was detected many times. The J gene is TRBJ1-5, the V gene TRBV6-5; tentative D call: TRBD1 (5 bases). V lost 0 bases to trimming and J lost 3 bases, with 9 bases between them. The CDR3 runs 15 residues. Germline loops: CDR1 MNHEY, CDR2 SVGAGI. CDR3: CASSYSSRDNQPQHF. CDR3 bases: TGTGCCAGCAGTTACTCGTCCAGGGACAATCAGCCCCAGCATTTT.

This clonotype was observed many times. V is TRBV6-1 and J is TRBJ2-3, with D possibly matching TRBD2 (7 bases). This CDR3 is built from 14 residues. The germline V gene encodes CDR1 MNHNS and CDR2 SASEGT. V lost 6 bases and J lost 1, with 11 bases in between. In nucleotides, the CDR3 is TGTGCCAGCAGACCCGGGGGGCGCACAGATACGCAGTATTTT. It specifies CASRPGGRTDTQYF.

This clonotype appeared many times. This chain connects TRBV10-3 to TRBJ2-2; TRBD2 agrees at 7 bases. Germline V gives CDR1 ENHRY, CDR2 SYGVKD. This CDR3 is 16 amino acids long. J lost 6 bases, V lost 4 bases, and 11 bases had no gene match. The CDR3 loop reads CAISGNGGSYPGELFF. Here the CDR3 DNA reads TGTGCCATCAGTGGAAATGGCGGGAGTTACCCCGGGGAGCTGTTTTTT.

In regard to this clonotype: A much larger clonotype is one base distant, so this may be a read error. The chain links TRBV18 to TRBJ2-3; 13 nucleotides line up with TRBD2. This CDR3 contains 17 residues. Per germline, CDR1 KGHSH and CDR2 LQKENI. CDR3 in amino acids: CASSPAIGTSGKDRQYF. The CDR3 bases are TGTGCCAGCTCACCGGCAATTGGGACTAGCGGGAAGGATAGGCAGTATTTT.

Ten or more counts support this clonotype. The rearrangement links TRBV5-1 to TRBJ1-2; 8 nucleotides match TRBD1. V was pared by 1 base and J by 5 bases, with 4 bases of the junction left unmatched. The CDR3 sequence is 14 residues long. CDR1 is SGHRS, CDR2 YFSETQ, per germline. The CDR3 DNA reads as TGCGCCAGCAGCTTGATACAGGGGGAGTATGGCTACACCTTC. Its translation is CASSLIQGEYGYTF.

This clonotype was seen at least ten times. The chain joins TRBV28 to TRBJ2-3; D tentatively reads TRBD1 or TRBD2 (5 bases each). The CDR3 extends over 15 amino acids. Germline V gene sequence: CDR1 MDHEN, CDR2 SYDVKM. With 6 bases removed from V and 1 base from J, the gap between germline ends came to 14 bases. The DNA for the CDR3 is TGTGCCAGCAGCCCCGGGACCCTTGGCACAGATACGCAGTATTTT. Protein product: CASSPGTLGTDTQYF.

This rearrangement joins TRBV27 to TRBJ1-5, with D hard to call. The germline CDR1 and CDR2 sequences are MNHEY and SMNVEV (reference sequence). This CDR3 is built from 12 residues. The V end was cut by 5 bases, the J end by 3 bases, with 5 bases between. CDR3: CASSVLNQPQHF. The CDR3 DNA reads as TGTGCCAGCAGTGTACTCAATCAGCCCCAGCATTTT.

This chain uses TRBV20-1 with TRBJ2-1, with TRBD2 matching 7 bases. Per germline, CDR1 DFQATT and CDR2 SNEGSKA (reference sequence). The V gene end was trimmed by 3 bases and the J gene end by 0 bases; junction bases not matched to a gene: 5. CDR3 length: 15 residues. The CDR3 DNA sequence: TGCAGTGCTAGGAAGGGACTATCCTCCTACAATGAGCAGTTCTTC. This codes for CSARKGLSSYNEQFF.

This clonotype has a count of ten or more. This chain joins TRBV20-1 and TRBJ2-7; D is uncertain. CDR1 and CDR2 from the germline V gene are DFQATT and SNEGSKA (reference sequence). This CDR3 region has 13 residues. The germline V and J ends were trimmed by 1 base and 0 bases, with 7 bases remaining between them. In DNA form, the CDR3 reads TGCAGTGCTAGAGTTTTGGCCTCCTACGAGCAGTACGTC. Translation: CSARVLASYEQYV.

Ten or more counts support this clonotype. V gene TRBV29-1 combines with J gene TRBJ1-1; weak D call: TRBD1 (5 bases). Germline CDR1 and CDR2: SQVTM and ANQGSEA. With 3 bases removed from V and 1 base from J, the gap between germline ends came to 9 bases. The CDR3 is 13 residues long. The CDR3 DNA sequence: TGCAGCGTTGATCGGGGGGGGAACACTGAAGCTTTCTTT. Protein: CSVDRGGNTEAFF.

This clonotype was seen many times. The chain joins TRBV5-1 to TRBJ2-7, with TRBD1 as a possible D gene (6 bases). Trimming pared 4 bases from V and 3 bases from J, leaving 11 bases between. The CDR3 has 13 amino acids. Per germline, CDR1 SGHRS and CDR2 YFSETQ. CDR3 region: CASSPDRNYEQYF. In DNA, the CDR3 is TGCGCCAGCAGCCCGGACAGAAACTACGAGCAGTACTTC. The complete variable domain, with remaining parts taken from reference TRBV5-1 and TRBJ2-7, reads KAGVTQTPRYLIKTRGQQVTLSCSPISGHRSVSWYQQTPGQGLQFLFEYFSETQRNKGNFPGRFSGRQFSNSRSEMNVSTLELGDSALYLCASSPDRNYEQYFGPGTRLTVT.

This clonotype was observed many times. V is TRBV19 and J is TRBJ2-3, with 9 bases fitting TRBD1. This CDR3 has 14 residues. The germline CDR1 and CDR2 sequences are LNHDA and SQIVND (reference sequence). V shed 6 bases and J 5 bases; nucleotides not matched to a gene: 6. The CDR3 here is CASRKGQGVDTQYF. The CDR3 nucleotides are TGTGCCAGTAGGAAGGGACAGGGAGTAGATACGCAGTATTTT.

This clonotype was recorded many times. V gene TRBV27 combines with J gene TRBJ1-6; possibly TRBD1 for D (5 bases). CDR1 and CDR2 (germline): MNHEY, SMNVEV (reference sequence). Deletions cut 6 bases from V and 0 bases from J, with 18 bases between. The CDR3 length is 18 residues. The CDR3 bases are TGTGCCAGCAGAAAATCCGGGGGGTACAGCTCCTATAATTCACCCCTCCACTTT. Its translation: CASRKSGGYSSYNSPLHF.

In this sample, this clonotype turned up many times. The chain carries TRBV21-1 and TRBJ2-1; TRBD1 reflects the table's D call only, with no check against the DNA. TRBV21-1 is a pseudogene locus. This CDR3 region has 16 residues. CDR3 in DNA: TGTGCCAGCAGCAAGGGGCCGGGGGGCTCCTACAATGAGCAGTTCTTC. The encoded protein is CASSKGPGGSYNEQFF.

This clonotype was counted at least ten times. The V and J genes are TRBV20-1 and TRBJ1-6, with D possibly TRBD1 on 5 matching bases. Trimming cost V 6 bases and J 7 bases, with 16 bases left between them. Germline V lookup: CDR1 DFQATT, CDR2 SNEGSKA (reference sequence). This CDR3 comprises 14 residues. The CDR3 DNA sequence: TGCAGTGCCGAGGGCGGGACGGGAAATTCACCCCTCCACTTT. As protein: CSAEGGTGNSPLHF.

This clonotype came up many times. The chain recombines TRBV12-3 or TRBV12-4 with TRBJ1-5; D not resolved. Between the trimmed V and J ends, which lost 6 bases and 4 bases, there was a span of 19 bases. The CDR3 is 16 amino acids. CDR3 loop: CASSLPGRNPNQPQHF. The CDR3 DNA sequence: TGTGCCAGCAGCCTGCCGGGCAGGAACCCTAATCAGCCCCAGCATTTT.

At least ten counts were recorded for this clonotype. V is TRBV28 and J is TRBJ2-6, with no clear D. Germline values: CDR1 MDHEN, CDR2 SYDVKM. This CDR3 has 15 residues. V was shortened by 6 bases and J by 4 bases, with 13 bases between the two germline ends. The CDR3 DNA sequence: TGTGCCAGCAGCTGGGTCCTTACGGGGGCCAACGTCCTGACTTTC. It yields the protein CASSWVLTGANVLTF.

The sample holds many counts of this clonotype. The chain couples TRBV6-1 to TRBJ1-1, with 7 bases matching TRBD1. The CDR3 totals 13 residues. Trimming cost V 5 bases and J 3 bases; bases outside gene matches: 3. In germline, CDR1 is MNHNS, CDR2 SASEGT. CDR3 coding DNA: TGTGCCAGCAGTCAACAGGGGTACACTGAAGCTTTCTTT. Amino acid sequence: CASSQQGYTEAFF.

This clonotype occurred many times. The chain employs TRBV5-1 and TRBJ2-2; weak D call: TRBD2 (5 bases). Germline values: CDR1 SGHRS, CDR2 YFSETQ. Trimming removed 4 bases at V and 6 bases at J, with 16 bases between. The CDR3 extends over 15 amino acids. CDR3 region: CASSHGRPGSGELFF. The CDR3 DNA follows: TGCGCCAGCAGCCACGGACGCCCGGGGTCCGGGGAGCTGTTTTTT.

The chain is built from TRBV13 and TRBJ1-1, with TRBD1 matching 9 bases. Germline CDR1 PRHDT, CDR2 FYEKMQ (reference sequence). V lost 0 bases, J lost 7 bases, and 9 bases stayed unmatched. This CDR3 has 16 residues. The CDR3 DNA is TGTGCCAGCAGCTTAGGCCTACAGGGGGCTGGAAGTGAAGCTTTCTTT. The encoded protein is CASSLGLQGAGSEAFF.

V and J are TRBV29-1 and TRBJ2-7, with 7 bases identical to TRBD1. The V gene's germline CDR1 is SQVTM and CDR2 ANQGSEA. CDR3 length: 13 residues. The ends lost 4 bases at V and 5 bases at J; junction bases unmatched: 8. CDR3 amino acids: CSVGHRGGDEQYF. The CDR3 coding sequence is TGCAGCGTTGGACACAGGGGTGGGGACGAGCAGTACTTC.